These 15 T cell receptor beta chains were sequenced from one sample in a study of control samples from healthy donors and cancer patients. The table came from immunoSEQ multiplex PCR; TCRdb's copy has only in-frame clones and leaves some out. The sample has approximately 88,000 clones; roughly nine tenths are singletons. Sequencing input: blood. The receptor set was obtained from a woman in her thirties in good health.

The chain has TRBV7-2 and TRBJ1-6, with D uncertain. The germline V gene has CDR1 SGHTA and CDR2 FQGNSA. The CDR3 extends over 15 amino acids. V lost 5 bases, J lost 10 bases, and 18 bases lay in between. DNA for the CDR3: TGTGCCAGCAGCCTCACGAGGGAGGGAAGATCACCCCTCCACTTT. It yields the protein CASSLTREGRSPLHF. Looking up the rest from reference TRBV7-2 and TRBJ1-6 gives the full variable domain: GAGVSQSPSNKVTEKGKDVELRCDPISGHTALYWYRQSLGQGLEFLIYFQGNSAPDKSGLPSDRFSAERTGGSVSTLTIQRTQQEDSAVYLCASSLTREGRSPLHFGNGTRLTVT.

This clone appeared once. This chain joins TRBV11-2 and TRBJ1-5, with D unresolved. The CDR3 runs to 12 residues. Trimming removed 5 bases at V and 7 bases at J, with 9 bases between. CDR1 and CDR2 (germline): SGHAT, FQNNGV. The CDR3 DNA reads TGTGCCAGCAGCCTACATGGCCAGCCCCAGCATTTT. It codes for CASSLHGQPQHF.

The CDR3 loop reads CAWGTGTYEQYF. DNA of the CDR3: TGTGCCTGGGGGACGGGGACCTACGAGCAGTACTTC. The rearrangement links TRBV30 to TRBJ2-7; D possibly matches TRBD1 or TRBD2 (5 bases each). Germline CDR1 and CDR2: GTSNPN and SVGIG (reference sequence). V dropped 5 bases and J dropped 2 bases, with 10 bases sitting between them. The CDR3 sequence is 12 residues long.

The rearrangement joins TRBV28 to TRBJ2-3; D uncertain. Germline loops: CDR1 MDHEN, CDR2 SYDVKM. This CDR3 comprises 12 residues. Trimming left V 5 bases short and J 7 bases short, with 10 bases between. The CDR3 loop is CASSPLGYTQYF. In DNA, the CDR3 is TGTGCCAGCAGTCCGCTCGGTTATACGCAGTATTTT.

V usage is TRBV11-3 and J usage is TRBJ1-1; D is unresolved. CDR3 length: 13 residues. Germline CDR1 and CDR2: SGHNT and YENEEA. The V gene lost 5 bases and the J gene lost 1 base, with 8 bases spanning the gap. CDR3 sequence (DNA): TGTGCCAGCAGCGGTCCCCAGAACACTGAAGCTTTCTTT. It specifies CASSGPQNTEAFF. Drawing the rest from reference TRBV11-3 and TRBJ1-1, the complete variable domain is EAGVVQSPRYKIIEKKQPVAFWCNPISGHNTLYWYLQNLGQGPELLIRYENEEAVDDSQLPKDRFSAERLKGVDSTLKIQPAELGDSAVYLCASSGPQNTEAFFGQGTRLTVV.

V gene TRBV3-1 (or the pseudogene TRBV3-2) combines with J gene TRBJ2-7, with TRBD2 identical over 7 bases. V lost 2 bases and J lost 4; bases outside the gene matches: 8. Looked up from germline, CDR1 is LGHDT and CDR2 is YNNKEL (reference sequence). CDR3 length: 15 residues. This CDR3 is CASSQMGGAGYEQYF. DNA for the CDR3: TGTGCCAGCAGCCAAATGGGGGGAGCGGGGTACGAGCAGTACTTC.

This rearrangement joins TRBV3-1 (or the pseudogene TRBV3-2) to TRBJ2-7; either TRBD1 or TRBD2 may supply D (6 bases each). Deletions cut 4 bases from V and 5 bases from J, with 15 bases between. The germline V gene encodes CDR1 LGHDT and CDR2 YNNKEL (reference sequence). This CDR3 spans 14 amino acids. The CDR3 nucleotides are TGTGCCAGCAGCCGTTTGGGGGGCCCGGACGAGCAGTACTTC. Amino acids: CASSRLGGPDEQYF.

The chain combines TRBV12-3 or TRBV12-4 with TRBJ1-1, with no clear D. The CDR3 runs 13 residues. Trimming took off 6 bases at V and 4 bases at J, with 12 bases between the two ends. The CDR3 loop is CASRPTGGTEAFF. CDR3 in DNA: TGTGCCAGCAGGCCCACGGGAGGCACTGAAGCTTTCTTT.

This clone has a single count. V is TRBV29-1 and J is TRBJ2-6, with TRBD1 matching 7 bases. The germline V gene encodes CDR1 SQVTM and CDR2 ANQGSEA. The CDR3 has 18 amino acids. The ends lost 1 base at V and 4 bases at J; junction bases unmatched: 13. This CDR3 reads CSVEVHRGPGGGANVLTF. The DNA for the CDR3 is TGCAGCGTTGAAGTCCACAGGGGTCCGGGTGGAGGGGCCAACGTCCTGACTTTC.

The chain joins TRBV30 to TRBJ2-1; 13 bases map to TRBD2. Looked up from germline, CDR1 is GTSNPN and CDR2 is SVGIG (reference sequence). V trimming: 5 bases; J trimming: 8 bases; junction bases outside the gene matches: 9. The CDR3 extends over 15 amino acids. The CDR3 DNA sequence: TGTGCCTGGCAACTAGCGGGAGGGCTAGGGTATGAGCAGTTCTTC. As protein: CAWQLAGGLGYEQFF.

The chain uses TRBV14 and TRBJ2-7, with D unclear. The CDR3 loop spans 12 amino acids. Deletions cut 5 bases from V and 7 bases from J, with 12 bases between. Germline CDR1 is SGHDN and CDR2 is FVKESK. The CDR3 sequence: CASSNRQWEQYF. As DNA, the CDR3 is TGTGCCAGCAGCAACCGGCAGTGGGAGCAGTACTTC.

The chain joins TRBV18 to TRBJ1-4, with unresolved D. Germline V gives CDR1 KGHSH, CDR2 LQKENI. The ends were cut back, 3 bases at V and 6 bases at J, with 11 bases in the middle. The CDR3 is 14 amino acids. The CDR3 here is CASSPYGSHEKLFF. The CDR3 DNA reads TGTGCCAGCTCACCGTACGGGTCCCATGAAAAACTGTTTTTT. Together with reference TRBV18 and TRBJ1-4, the CDR3 gives the full variable domain: NAGVMQNPRHLVRRRGQEARLRCSPMKGHSHVYWYRQLPEEGLKFMVYLQKENIIDESGMPKERFSAEFPKEGPSILRIQQVVRGDSAAYFCASSPYGSHEKLFFGSGTQLSVL.

This chain joins TRBV28 and TRBJ1-2, with 9 bases fitting TRBD1. CDR3 length: 13 residues. Looked up from germline, CDR1 is MDHEN and CDR2 is SYDVKM. V gave up 6 bases and J gave up 8 bases; unmatched junction bases: 7. The CDR3 is CASRLQGALGYTF. CDR3 DNA: TGTGCCAGCAGACTACAGGGGGCGCTAGGCTACACCTTC.

The table lists this clone with a few counts. The gene calls are TRBV5-1 and TRBJ2-7; a weak D match, TRBD1 (6 bases). This CDR3 has 15 residues. V lost 0 bases, J lost 2 bases, and 12 bases lay in between. Germline-derived CDR1 and CDR2 are SGHRS and YFSETQ. The CDR3 loop reads CASSLVQGRTYEQYF. The CDR3 bases are TGCGCCAGCAGCTTGGTACAGGGTAGGACCTACGAGCAGTACTTC.

The chain recombines TRBV4-2 with TRBJ2-1; 11 bases map to TRBD2. The CDR3 length is 18 residues. J was trimmed by 6 bases and V by 4 bases; bases with no gene match: 14. Germline V gene lookup returns CDR1 LGHNA and CDR2 YNFKEQ. The CDR3 region is CASSPGTSGSEGGNEQFF. The DNA for the CDR3 is TGTGCCAGCAGCCCCGGGACTAGCGGTTCCGAAGGTGGCAATGAGCAGTTCTTC.